The 19 T cell receptor beta chains given below trace back to one sample, sequenced in a study of blood T cell repertoires in COVID-19. Sequencing used immunoSEQ multiplex PCR; TCRdb keeps in-frame clones, though not all of them. The sample lists a few hundred thousand clones, about 88% occurring once. The sequencing sample was made of peripheral blood. The receptors here all came from a woman aged 50 to 65 with COVID-19, enrolled during active disease.

The chain carries TRBV2 and TRBJ1-4, with TRBD1 as a possible D gene (5 bases). Trimming stripped 3 bases from V and 10 bases from J, with 9 bases between. CDR1 SNHLY and CDR2 FYNNEI come from the germline V gene. CDR3 length: 12 residues. CDR3 nucleotide sequence: TGTGCCAGCAGTGAGGGCGGGGGAAAACTGTTTTTT. Translated, it gives CASSEGGGKLFF.

This clone was recorded once. The V call is TRBV11-3, the J call TRBJ1-1; D might be TRBD1 (5 bases). This CDR3 region has 13 residues. In germline, CDR1 is SGHNT, CDR2 YENEEA. V was pared by 4 bases and J by 0 bases, with 6 bases between. In DNA form, the CDR3 reads TGTGCCAGCAGCTCCAGGGTGAACACTGAAGCTTTCTTT. Protein: CASSSRVNTEAFF.

The rearrangement links TRBV5-4 to TRBJ2-2, with TRBD1 as a possible D gene (6 bases). The germline gives CDR1 SGHNT, CDR2 YYREEE (reference sequence). Between the trimmed V and J ends, which lost 4 bases and 7 bases, there was a span of 14 bases. CDR3 length: 14 amino acids. CDR3 DNA: TGTGCCAGCAGCCTAAGGGGGTTGGGCGGGGAGCTGTTTTTT. Amino acid sequence: CASSLRGLGGELFF. Full variable domain (missing parts from reference TRBV5-4 and TRBJ2-2): ETGVTQSPTHLIKTRGQQVTLRCSSQSGHNTVSWYQQALGQGPQFIFQYYREEENGRGNFPPRFSGLQFPNYSSELNVNALELDDSALYLCASSLRGLGGELFFGEGSRLTVL.

This chain uses TRBV14 with TRBJ2-7, with D possibly matching TRBD1 (6 bases). CDR1 is SGHDN and CDR2 is FVKESK in the germline V gene. The V end was cut by 5 bases, the J end by 2 bases, with 16 bases between. This CDR3 is 15 amino acids long. The CDR3 is CASSKTGTPTYEQYF. The CDR3 bases are TGTGCCAGCAGCAAGACCGGGACACCTACCTACGAGCAGTACTTC. The complete variable domain, with remaining parts taken from reference TRBV14 and TRBJ2-7, reads EAGVTQFPSHSVIEKGQTVTLRCDPISGHDNLYWYRRVMGKEIKFLLHFVKESKQDESGMPNNRFLAERTGGTYSTLKVQPAELEDSGVYFCASSKTGTPTYEQYFGPGTRLTVT.

The chain links TRBV19 to TRBJ1-1; D perhaps matches TRBD1 (6 bases). This CDR3 has 14 residues. Per germline, CDR1 LNHDA and CDR2 SQIVND (reference sequence). Between the trimmed V and J ends, which lost 4 bases and 1 base, there was a span of 10 bases. As DNA, the CDR3 is TGTGCCAGTAGTACTGGACAGAAGAACACTGAAGCTTTCTTT. As protein: CASSTGQKNTEAFF.

The chain has TRBV5-1 and TRBJ2-3; D is uncertain. The length of the CDR3 is 12 residues. V gave up 1 base and J gave up 5 bases, with 5 bases separating them. Germline V gives CDR1 SGHRS, CDR2 YFSETQ. DNA of the CDR3: TGCGCCAGCAGCTTGTCCCTAGATACGCAGTATTTT. Its protein is CASSLSLDTQYF.

This chain links TRBV7-2 with TRBJ2-2, with 12 bases matching TRBD2. Trimming removed 2 bases from V and 4 bases from J; junction bases left unmatched: 8. The CDR3 spans 18 residues. Per germline, CDR1 SGHTA and CDR2 FQGNSA. The chain's CDR3 is CASSLMPSGGAATGELFF. Here the CDR3 DNA reads TGTGCCAGCAGCTTAATGCCTAGCGGGGGGGCAGCCACCGGGGAGCTGTTTTTT.

This chain links TRBV29-1 with TRBJ1-1, with D unclear. The CDR3 runs 13 residues. The ends were cut back, 4 bases at V and 0 bases at J, with 9 bases in the middle. The germline CDR1 and CDR2 sequences are SQVTM and ANQGSEA. The chain's CDR3 is CSVASTVNTEAFF. Here the CDR3 DNA reads TGCAGCGTTGCCTCTACAGTGAACACTGAAGCTTTCTTT.

The chain is built from TRBV12-5 and TRBJ2-1; TRBD2 is a possible D gene (5 bases). The CDR3 is 13 residues long. CDR1 is LGHNT and CDR2 is FRNRAP in the germline V gene. Trimming removed 0 bases from V and 10 bases from J, with 10 bases in between. CDR3 nucleotide sequence: TGTGCTAGTGGTTTGGTACTAGGAACAGAGCAGTTCTTC. Translation: CASGLVLGTEQFF.

This chain's CDR3 is CASSLKIWGSYEQFF. CDR3 sequence (DNA): TGCGCCAGCAGCTTGAAAATCTGGGGCAGCTATGAGCAGTTCTTC. V usage is TRBV5-1 and J usage is TRBJ2-1, with a weak D call TRBD1 (5 bases). Germline-derived CDR1 and CDR2 are SGHRS and YFSETQ. This CDR3 has 15 residues. The ends were cut back, 1 base at V and 8 bases at J, with 16 bases in the middle.

Note on this clone: This specimen includes other DNA sequences encoding the same CDR3. This rearrangement joins TRBV3-1 (or the pseudogene TRBV3-2) to TRBJ2-3, with D maybe TRBD2 (7 bases). V was trimmed by 4 bases and J by 3 bases, leaving 14 bases between them. This CDR3 is 15 amino acids long. CDR1 is LGHDT and CDR2 is YNNKEL in the germline V gene (reference sequence). CDR3 coding DNA: TGTGCCAGCAGCCTTCGCGGGGGCGGGACAGATACGCAGTATTTT. Translation gives CASSLRGGGTDTQYF.

The V and J genes are TRBV7-2 and TRBJ1-2, with D possibly TRBD1 on 6 matching bases. The CDR3 extends over 14 amino acids. With 3 bases removed from V and 8 bases from J, the gap between germline ends came to 16 bases. Germline CDR1 SGHTA, CDR2 FQGNSA. CDR3 region: CASSFPDRKEGYTF. In nucleotides, the CDR3 is TGTGCCAGCAGCTTCCCCGACAGGAAGGAGGGCTACACCTTC.

This clone was seen once. The chain links TRBV28 to TRBJ1-4; D might be TRBD1 (6 bases). CDR1 and CDR2 from the germline V gene are MDHEN and SYDVKM. V was cut by 0 bases and J by 3 bases, with 8 bases left in between. This CDR3 is 15 amino acids long. The CDR3 sequence is CASSLWGAANEKLFF. The CDR3 nucleotides are TGTGCCAGCAGTTTATGGGGGGCAGCTAATGAAAAACTGTTTTTT.

J is TRBJ1-1 and V is TRBV7-9; D remains ambiguous. The germline CDR1 and CDR2 sequences are SEHNR and FQNEAQ (reference sequence). Trimming took 5 bases from V and 5 from J, leaving 9 bases between them. This CDR3 comprises 12 residues. The chain's CDR3 is CASSLTLTEAFF. In nucleotides, the CDR3 is TGTGCCAGCAGCCTGACACTGACTGAAGCTTTCTTT.

The V and J genes are TRBV7-2 and TRBJ2-3, with unresolved D. V was pared by 5 bases and J by 0 bases, with 9 bases between. CDR1 and CDR2 (germline): SGHTA, FQGNSA. The CDR3 consists of 14 residues. The CDR3 DNA follows: TGTGCCAGCAGCGTGACTTCTAGCACAGATACGCAGTATTTT. Protein: CASSVTSSTDTQYF.

This clone appeared a single time. V gene TRBV7-9 combines with J gene TRBJ2-7, with a weak D call TRBD2 (5 bases). The germline gives CDR1 SEHNR, CDR2 FQNEAQ (reference sequence). There are 16 residues in the CDR3. The V end was cut by 1 base, the J end by 0 bases, with 13 bases between. The CDR3 protein is CASSLESSASSYEQYF. The CDR3 nucleotides are TGTGCCAGCAGCTTAGAGAGTAGCGCTAGCTCCTACGAGCAGTACTTC.

This CDR3 reads CAISESTGGYTF. CDR3 nucleotide sequence: TGTGCCATCAGTGAGTCGACTGGTGGCTACACCTTC. The chain employs TRBV10-3 and TRBJ1-2; D ambiguous. This CDR3 region has 12 residues. Germline V gene data show CDR1 as ENHRY and CDR2 as SYGVKD. Trimming cost V 0 bases and J 7 bases, with 6 bases left between them.

The chain employs TRBV2 and TRBJ2-2, with TRBD1 matching 8 bases. The V segment lost 4 bases and the J segment 5 bases; nucleotides outside the gene matches: 9. This CDR3 has 16 residues. CDR1 and CDR2 from the germline V gene are SNHLY and FYNNEI. CDR3 region: CASSGGQGRRTGELFF. The CDR3, as DNA: TGTGCCAGCAGTGGAGGACAGGGTAGGAGGACCGGGGAGCTGTTTTTT.

The rearrangement links TRBV29-1 to TRBJ1-2; tentatively, D is TRBD1 (5 bases). The germline CDR1 and CDR2 sequences are SQVTM and ANQGSEA. Trimming took off 5 bases at V and 2 bases at J, with 12 bases between the two ends. CDR3 length: 13 amino acids. CDR3 DNA sequence: TGCAGCGTTTTGGGAGGGGCAAACTATGGCTACACCTTC. Translating gives CSVLGGANYGYTF.